This T cell receptor (beta chain) was sequenced in a study of identical twins (dated by TCRdb to 2015 to 2016). In the study overall: TCR alpha and beta repertoires from monozygotic twins, unrelated adults of various ages and cord blood were deep-sequenced to test whether fetal clonotypes persist. Replicate twin experiments were performed at different times using different library preparation protocols to rule out contamination.

Every donor was a healthy Caucasian. Miltenyi CD45RO+ enrichment and human naive T-cell isolation kits were used to isolate memory (CD45RO+) and naive T cells from PBMC. General study outcomes and caveats: Compared with coincidental sharing between unrelated individuals, out-of-frame TCR alpha sequences shared between twins showed an excess of sequences with low generation probability. Because the same donors could not be followed over many years, the conclusions relied on cross-sectional statistical analysis. Fewer insertions were carried by abundant cord blood beta clonotypes, a similar but weaker trend appeared in young adult naive repertoires, and no such trend appeared in memory repertoires. In monozygotic twins, out-of-frame TCR alpha sharing was systematically underestimated by recombination models, although the models agreed with sharing between unrelated individuals. Invariant T cells such as MAIT and iNKT could partly confound zero-insertion analyses, although diverse VJ usage argued against such confounding for most clonotypes. A weaker excess of twin sharing was found in beta out-of-frame sequences because the signal-to-noise ratio was lowered by fewer shared sequences.

In this sample, this clonotype turned up many times. The clone's antigen remains unknown. There are no base qualities to consult, and no much larger clone falls within one base. To prepare the library, 5' RACE was applied. The sequencing machine was an Illumina HiSeq 2000. A universal primer binding site was introduced by template switching, and a unique molecular identifier was present in the final cDNA, enabling accurate counting of TCR cDNA molecules. Specific primers in the conserved constant-segment region were used to synthesize first-strand cDNA for the TCR alpha and beta chains. To control for contamination, every cDNA library was double barcoded, receiving both a SMART-Mk sample barcode and Illumina barcodes. Two successive PCR steps introduced TruSeq adapter sequences along with Illumina sample barcodes. The TCR alpha and beta cDNA libraries were sequenced on the Illumina HiSeq platform using custom primers. On the authors' methods: Unique molecular identifiers were extracted from raw reads with MiGEC, and CDR3 positions were determined with MiXCR. Recombination models were inferred per individual with the repgenHMM and IGoR tools using an EM algorithm. The analysis of shared clonotypes was done with the tcR package in R, with sharing normalized by the product of cloneset sizes. To study raw recombination without the effects of thymic and clonal selection, out-of-frame nonproductive sequences were analyzed. TCRdb's own reprocessing of the public reads used fastp at Q25 and MiXCR and kept productive beta chains. Entries are consolidated by CDR3 protein sequence, retaining the most common genes and DNA. TCRdb, rather than the study authors, made the V and J calls. The sample contains approximately 240,000 distinct CDR3 sequences, more than 13% of them found a single time. The biggest ten clones account for approximately 9.3% of the sample.

The CDR3 has 14 amino acids, counting the end cysteine and phenylalanine. CDR3 DNA is the only sequence kept; it has 42 bases, read in frame from the first base. The junction carries 10 bases between V and J, which are trimmed by 0 bases and 4 bases respectively. The germline V gene yields SGHRS for CDR1 and YFSETQ for CDR2. The receptor was isolated from a woman between 18 and 30 years old in good health. The receptor chain draws on TRBV5-1 and TRBJ1-1, with TRBD1 perhaps the D gene, on 6 matching bases. Input material: memory (CD45RO+) T cells sorted from blood. This sample's cell subset or site label indicates: CD45RO+ enriched T cells. The bases read TGCGCCAGCAGCTTGGAGGGGGGAGGCACTGAAGCTTTCTTT. This gives the protein CASSLEGGGTEAFF.